The T cell receptor (beta chain) under discussion was sequenced for a study of T cells in Graves' hyperthyroidism and ophthalmopathy. There were TCR beta CDR3 regions amplified from RNA transcripts. First-round RT-PCR with HTBI primers amplified the TCR CDR3 region. Each CDR3 protein gets one entry after TCRdb re-called the multiplex PCR reads with MiXCR. Altogether 150,000 to 200,000 distinct CDR3 sequences are present, just under 9.5% being singletons, with the ten largest covering roughly a fifth. Newly diagnosed hyperthyroidism, duration under 2 months, in patients aged 18 to 65. This clonotype was detected many times. Material: blood. The receptor was isolated from a woman aged 18-29 years with Graves' hyperthyroidism that later progressed to Graves' ophthalmopathy.

Here the CDR3 reads CASTKDRVGADTQYF. Here the CDR3 DNA reads TGTGCCAGCACCAAGGACAGGGTAGGCGCAGATACGCAGTATTTT. The rearrangement uses TRBV12-3 or TRBV12-4 and TRBJ2-3, with 8 bases lining up with TRBD1. The ends lost 7 bases at V and 4 bases at J; junction bases unmatched: 10. The CDR3 is made up of 15 amino acids.